This TCR beta chain appears in the sequencing data of a study of blood T cell repertoires in COVID-19. At the level of the study: Whether acute or convalescent, the COVID-19 samples came from the United States, Italy and Spain. The cDNA or gDNA used as material had been derived from T cells, B-cell-depleted T cells, or PBMCs.

Germline V gives CDR1 MNHEY, CDR2 SMNVEV (reference sequence). The V end was cut by 6 bases, the J end by 5 bases, with 11 bases between. The CDR3 consists of 14 residues. Methods used by the authors: By means of reference gene primer amplification, nucleated cell counts were estimated. Libraries were prepared by immunoSEQ multiplex PCR; TCRdb keeps only in-frame clonotypes and omits some of them. That table gives V, J and clone size, and the DNA gave D and trimming. The profile shows roughly 110,000 clones, around 83% of them singletons. Sequencing was carried out using peripheral blood. The sequence came from a man between 65 and 85 years old with acute or convalescent COVID-19. The J gene is TRBJ1-6, the V gene TRBV27, with D possibly matching TRBD1 (6 bases). CDR3 amino acids: CASRTWTDNSPLHF. CDR3 in DNA: TGTGCCAGCAGAACGTGGACAGATAATTCACCCCTCCACTTT.